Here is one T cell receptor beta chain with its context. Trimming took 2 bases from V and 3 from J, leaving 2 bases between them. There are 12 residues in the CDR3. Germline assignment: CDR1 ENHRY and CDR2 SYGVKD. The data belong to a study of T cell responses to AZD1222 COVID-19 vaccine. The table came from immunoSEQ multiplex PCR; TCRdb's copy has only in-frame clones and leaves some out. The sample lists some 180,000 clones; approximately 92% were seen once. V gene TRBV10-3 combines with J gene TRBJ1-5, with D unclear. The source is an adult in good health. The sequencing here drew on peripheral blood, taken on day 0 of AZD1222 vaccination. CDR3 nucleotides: TGTGCCATCAGTGAGCTCAATCAGCCCCAGCATTTT. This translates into CAISELNQPQHF.